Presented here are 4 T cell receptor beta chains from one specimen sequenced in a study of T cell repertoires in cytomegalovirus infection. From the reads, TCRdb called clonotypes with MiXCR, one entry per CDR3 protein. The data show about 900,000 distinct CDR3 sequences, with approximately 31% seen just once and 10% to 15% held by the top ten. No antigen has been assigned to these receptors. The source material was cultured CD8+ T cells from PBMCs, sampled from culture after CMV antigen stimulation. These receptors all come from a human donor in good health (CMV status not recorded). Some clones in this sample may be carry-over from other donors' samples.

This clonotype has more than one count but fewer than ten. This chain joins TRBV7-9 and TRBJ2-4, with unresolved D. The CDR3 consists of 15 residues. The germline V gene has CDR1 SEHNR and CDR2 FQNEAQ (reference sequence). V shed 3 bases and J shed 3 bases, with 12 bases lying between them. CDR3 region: CASSFYTPGKNIQYF. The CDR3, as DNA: TGTGCCAGCAGCTTTTATACGCCAGGCAAAAACATTCAGTACTTC.

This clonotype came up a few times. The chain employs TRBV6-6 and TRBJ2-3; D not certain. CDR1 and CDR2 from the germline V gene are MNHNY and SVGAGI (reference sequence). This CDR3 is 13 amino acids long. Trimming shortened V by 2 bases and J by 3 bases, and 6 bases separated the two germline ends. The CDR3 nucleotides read TGTGCCAGCAGTTACATAGAGACAGATACGCAGTATTTT. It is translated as CASSYIETDTQYF.

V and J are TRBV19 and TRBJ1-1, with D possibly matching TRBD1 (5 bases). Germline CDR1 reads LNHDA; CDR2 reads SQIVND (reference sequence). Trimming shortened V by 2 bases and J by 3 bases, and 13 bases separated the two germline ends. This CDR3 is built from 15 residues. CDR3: CASSIRGAGDTEAFF. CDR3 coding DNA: TGTGCCAGTAGTATAAGAGGGGCCGGAGACACTGAAGCTTTCTTT.

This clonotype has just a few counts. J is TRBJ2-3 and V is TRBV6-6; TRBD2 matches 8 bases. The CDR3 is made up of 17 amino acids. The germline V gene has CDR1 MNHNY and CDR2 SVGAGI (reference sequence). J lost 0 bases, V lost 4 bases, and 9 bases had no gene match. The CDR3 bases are TGTGCCAGCAGTTCCCTTGGGGTAGCGGGGAGCACAGATACGCAGTATTTT. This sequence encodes CASSSLGVAGSTDTQYF.